The entry that follows covers one T cell receptor (beta chain) sequence. As yet, its antigen is unknown. TCRdb keeps only in-frame clones here, not all; method: immunoSEQ multiplex PCR. The sample lists about 43,000 clones, 90% to 95% occurring once. This entry comes from a study of T cells in tuberculosis. Study-wide results and caveats: Using the GMM-specific repertoire gave nearly 90% accuracy versus roughly 68% with motifs.

The germline V gene has CDR1 MNHEY and CDR2 SMNVEV (reference sequence). The CDR3 extends over 13 amino acids. V was shortened by 2 bases and J by 5 bases, with 10 bases between the two germline ends. The material sequenced was PBMCs. The chain joins TRBV27 to TRBJ2-7; maybe TRBD1 (5 bases). The TCR sequence derives from a donor between 10 and 29 years old with latent tuberculosis or without tuberculosis infection. Some clones in this sample may be carry-over from other donors' samples. The CDR3 DNA sequence: TGTGCCAGCAGTTTAGTAGGGGTGAACGAGCAGTACTTC. Protein: CASSLVGVNEQYF.